This is a list of T cell receptor beta chains from one sample in a study of blood T cell repertoires in COVID-19. Clones were sequenced by immunoSEQ multiplex PCR, and TCRdb holds only the in-frame ones, with some missing. This sample has some 150,000 clones; 84% occur once, and the top ten carry roughly 2.2%. What was sequenced was peripheral blood. Source of these receptors: a man between 65 and 85 years old with acute or convalescent COVID-19. CDR3s include the opening cysteine and the closing phenylalanine or tryptophan. D genes are given only for firm matches. Not all rows give a size; the values are once, few, many and, for expanded clones, a class.

j_call	v_call	clone_size	d_call	cdr3_aa	cdr3_nt
TRBJ1-3	TRBV6-5	-	TRBD1	CATKPQGQLGNTIYF	TGTGCCACCAAACCCCAGGGACAGCTCGGAAACACCATATATTTT
TRBJ2-7	TRBV7-2	-	TRBD2	CASSSEPGLAGRPYEQYF	TGTGCCAGCAGCTCTGAACCGGGACTAGCGGGAAGGCCCTACGAGCAGTACTTC
TRBJ1-5	TRBV19	once	TRBD1	CASSLTGGRGSNQPQHF	TGTGCCAGTAGTCTGACAGGGGGCCGGGGTAGCAATCAGCCCCAGCATTTT
TRBJ1-1	TRBV19	-	-	CASSIVESGNTEAFF	TGTGCCAGTAGTATAGTGGAGTCGGGGAACACTGAAGCTTTCTTT
TRBJ2-2	TRBV10-2	-	TRBD1	CASSPGQGGPGELFF	TGCGCCAGCAGTCCGGGACAGGGAGGTCCCGGGGAGCTGTTTTTT
TRBJ1-5	TRBV19	-	TRBD1	CASDLRDRDNQPQHF	TGTGCCAGTGACCTCCGGGACAGGGATAATCAGCCCCAGCATTTT
TRBJ1-2	TRBV11-2	-	-	CASSLGPGSGYGYTF	TGTGCCAGCAGCTTAGGACCGGGGTCAGGCTATGGCTACACCTTC
TRBJ1-5	TRBV24-1	-	-	CATSVGDNQPQHF	TGTGCCACCAGTGTAGGGGATAATCAGCCCCAGCATTTT
TRBJ1-5	TRBV2	-	-	CASSDSGFAINQPQHF	TGTGCCAGCAGTGACTCGGGTTTCGCTATCAATCAGCCCCAGCATTTT
TRBJ1-5	TRBV12-3/TRBV12-4	-	TRBD1	CASVRGSNQPQHF	TGTGCCAGCGTCAGGGGGAGCAATCAGCCCCAGCATTTT
TRBJ1-2	TRBV5-1	once	-	CASSLDLGAPFGYTF	TGCGCCAGCAGCTTGGATTTGGGGGCGCCTTTTGGCTACACCTTC
TRBJ2-5	TRBV6-1	few	TRBD2	CASSEAIGSGGETQYF	TGTGCCAGCAGTGAAGCGATAGGGAGCGGGGGTGAGACCCAGTACTTC
TRBJ2-3	TRBV2	-	-	CASSLEGTGTDTQYF	TGTGCCAGCAGCCTGGAGGGGACCGGCACAGATACGCAGTATTTT
TRBJ2-3	TRBV18	-	-	CASSPPGQTDTQYF	TGTGCCAGCTCACCACCGGGCCAGACAGATACGCAGTATTTT
TRBJ1-2	TRBV28	-	TRBD1	CASSFAWTGASYGYTF	TGTGCCAGCAGTTTCGCATGGACAGGGGCATCCTATGGCTACACCTTC
TRBJ2-1	TRBV2	many	TRBD1	CASGRDRGLDEQFF	TGTGCCAGCGGGAGGGACAGGGGGCTAGATGAGCAGTTCTTC
TRBJ2-3	TRBV11-3	-	TRBD1	CASSQGAGRTDTQYF	TGTGCCAGCAGCCAGGGGGCAGGGCGCACAGATACGCAGTATTTT
TRBJ2-5	TRBV10-3	once	TRBD1	CAISEGTRGSQYF	TGTGCCATCAGTGAGGGGACCAGGGGGTCCCAGTACTTC
TRBJ1-5	TRBV12-1	-	-	CASSVRDSNQPQHF	TGTGCCAGCAGCGTCAGGGATAGCAATCAGCCCCAGCATTTT
TRBJ1-3	TRBV5-1	-	-	CASSLERDSGNTIYF	TGCGCCAGCAGCTTGGAGCGCGACTCTGGAAACACCATATATTTT
TRBJ1-2	TRBV7-3	-	TRBD1	CASSEGAGSNYGYTF	TGTGCCAGCAGTGAGGGGGCAGGAAGCAACTATGGCTACACCTTC
TRBJ1-5	TRBV25-1	-	-	CASSEWVAEEPQHF	TGTGCCAGCAGTGAATGGGTAGCGGAGGAGCCCCAGCATTTT
TRBJ2-3	TRBV28	-	-	CASSLLGEFTDTQYF	TGTGCCAGCAGCCTACTGGGAGAATTCACAGATACGCAGTATTTT
TRBJ2-5	TRBV30	once	TRBD2	CAWRGAGGQETQYF	TGTGCCTGGAGAGGAGCGGGGGGCCAAGAGACCCAGTACTTC
TRBJ1-4	TRBV2	-	-	CASSPGQSRNEKLFF	TGTGCCAGCAGTCCTGGACAAAGCCGTAATGAAAAACTGTTTTTT
TRBJ1-2	TRBV6-5	-	-	CASSYSIGGANYGYTF	TGTGCCAGCAGTTACTCGATAGGAGGAGCTAACTATGGCTACACCTTC
TRBJ2-1	TRBV5-1	-	TRBD2	CASSLVAWGTSREGEQFF	TGCGCCAGCAGCTTGGTGGCTTGGGGCACTAGCCGGGAGGGTGAGCAGTTCTTC
TRBJ2-2	TRBV6-6	-	-	CASSLQGNTGELFF	TGTGCCAGCAGCCTTCAGGGGAACACCGGGGAGCTGTTTTTT